This TCR beta chain was sequenced during a study of control samples from healthy donors and cancer patients. Data came from immunoSEQ multiplex PCR; TCRdb stores just in-frame clones and leaves some out. The sample lists about 160,000 clones; around 93% were seen once. V shed 3 bases and J 7 bases; nucleotides not matched to a gene: 6. Germline assignment: CDR1 LGHNT and CDR2 FRNRAP. This CDR3 is 14 amino acids long. V and J are TRBV12-5 and TRBJ1-5; 7 bases match TRBD1. The TCR sequence derives from an older woman in good health. Input material: blood. The CDR3 nucleotides are TGTGCTAGTGGTTTAGGGGGCTCGGAACAGCCCCAGCATTTT. Amino acids: CASGLGGSEQPQHF.